Here is one TCR beta chain with its context. This sample is drawn from a study of blood T cell repertoires in COVID-19. Overall study: The United States, Italy and Spain provided the acute and convalescent COVID-19 samples. PBMCs, B-cell-depleted T cells, or T cells were the source of the cDNA or gDNA that made up the material.

The CDR3 is 15 amino acids. CDR1 is SGHDT and CDR2 is YYEEEE in the germline V gene. V lost 1 base and J lost 6, with 16 bases in between. Some clones are missing from TCRdb's copy, which holds only in-frame ones; the method was immunoSEQ multiplex PCR. The table lists 190,000 or so clones, around 88% of them singletons, with under 4.5% in the top ten. The genes are TRBV5-6 and TRBJ2-5, with a weak D call TRBD2 (5 bases). Sequenced material: peripheral blood. The sequence came from a young woman with acute or convalescent COVID-19. The CDR3 here is CASSLRGSAMKTQYF. CDR3 in DNA: TGTGCCAGCAGCTTGCGGGGTAGTGCGATGAAGACCCAGTACTTC. Full variable domain (outside the CDR3, taken from reference TRBV5-6 and TRBJ2-5): DAGVTQSPTHLIKTRGQQVTLRCSPKSGHDTVSWYQQALGQGPQFIFQYYEEEERQRGNFPDRFSGHQFPNYSSELNVNALLLGDSALYLCASSLRGSAMKTQYFGPGTRLLVL.